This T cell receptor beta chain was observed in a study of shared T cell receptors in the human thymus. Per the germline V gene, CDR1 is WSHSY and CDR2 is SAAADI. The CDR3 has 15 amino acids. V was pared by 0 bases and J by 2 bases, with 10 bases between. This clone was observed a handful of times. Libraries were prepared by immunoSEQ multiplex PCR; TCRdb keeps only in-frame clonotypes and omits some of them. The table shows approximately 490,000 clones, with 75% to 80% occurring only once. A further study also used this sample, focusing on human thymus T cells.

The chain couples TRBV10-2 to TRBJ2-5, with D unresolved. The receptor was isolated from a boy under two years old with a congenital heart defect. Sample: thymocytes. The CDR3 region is CASSESNGRQETQYF. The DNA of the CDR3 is TGCGCCAGCAGTGAGTCGAATGGCAGACAAGAGACCCAGTACTTC.